This is a list of T cell receptor beta chains from one sample in a study of blood T cell repertoires in COVID-19. Using immunoSEQ multiplex PCR, the repertoire was profiled, and TCRdb retains in-frame clones only, with some absent. The table records some 350,000 clones, around 89% of them present only once. The sequenced sample consisted of PBMCs or T cells enriched from blood (not recorded which). The receptors derive from a man between 18 and 35 years old who had recovered from COVID-19. Each CDR3 is given with its conserved first and last residue. Each record gives: J gene, V gene, D gene, clone size, CDR3 DNA, CDR3 protein. D genes are given only for firm matches. Only part of the rows carry a size: once, few, many, or a class if the clone is expanded.

>TRBJ2-4|TRBV13|TRBD2|once
TGTGCCAGCAGCTTAAGCACTAGCGGGGGGCCCAAAAACATTCAGTACTTC
CASSLSTSGGPKNIQYF
>TRBJ1-4|TRBV25-1|TRBD1|once
TGTGCCAGCAGTGCGTCCGGGACAGGGGGCCTAAAACTGTTTTTT
CASSASGTGGLKLFF
>TRBJ1-1|TRBV7-2|TRBD1|-
TGTGCCAGCAGCTTAGCGGGACAGCGGAACACTGAAGCTTTCTTT
CASSLAGQRNTEAFF
>TRBJ2-1|TRBV18|TRBD2|-
TGTGCCAGCTCATCCGGGACTAGCGGGGTCAATGAGCAGTTCTTC
CASSSGTSGVNEQFF
>TRBJ1-6|TRBV19|-|-
TGTGCCAGTAGTATAGGAGAGGGAATTAATAATTCACCCCTCCACTTT
CASSIGEGINNSPLHF
>TRBJ1-2|TRBV5-1|-|-
TGCGCCAGCAGCTTGGGACAGCTGTACTATGGCTACACCTTC
CASSLGQLYYGYTF
>TRBJ1-1|TRBV28|-|once
TGTGCCAGCAGTTCGGTGGACAGCGAAGCTTTCTTT
CASSSVDSEAFF
>TRBJ2-2|TRBV5-1|-|-
TGCGCCAGCAACGAGGGGAGGACCGGGGAGCTGTTTTTT
CASNEGRTGELFF
>TRBJ1-1|TRBV7-9|-|-
TGTGCCAGCAGCTCGAGAGGGAGAACTGAAGCTTTCTTT
CASSSRGRTEAFF
>TRBJ2-7|TRBV7-2|-|once
TGTGCCAGCACCCCCCGAGTTGAGAGCTCCTACGAGCAGTACTTC
CASTPRVESSYEQYF
>TRBJ2-5|TRBV10-2|TRBD1|-
TGCGCCAGCAGAGGGACAGGGGGTCTACAAGAGACCCAGTACTTC
CASRGTGGLQETQYF
>TRBJ2-7|TRBV29-1|-|-
TGCAGCGTCGTTACAGGGTTCACCTACGAGCAGTACTTC
CSVVTGFTYEQYF
>TRBJ1-1|TRBV28|TRBD1|-
TGTGCCAGCAGACGGACAGGCGGGGCTGAAGCTTTCTTT
CASRRTGGAEAFF
>TRBJ2-7|TRBV5-1|-|once
TGCGCCAGCAGCTTGAAGGCGGGGAATTCCTACGAGCAGTACTTC
CASSLKAGNSYEQYF
>TRBJ2-2|TRBV18|-|-
TGTGCCAGCTCACCACCGGCCTCAGGGTATACCGGGGAGCTGTTTTTT
CASSPPASGYTGELFF
>TRBJ2-3|TRBV4-1|TRBD1|-
TGCGCCAGCAGCCCCGGGACAGCTAGCACAGATACGCAGTATTTT
CASSPGTASTDTQYF
>TRBJ2-7|TRBV30|TRBD1|-
TGTGCCTGGAATCTGGACAGGGCCGGCGAGCAGTACTTC
CAWNLDRAGEQYF
>TRBJ2-5|TRBV6-2/TRBV6-3|-|once
TGTGCCAGCAGCCTGAGACTAGGGGGCGGAGAGACCCAGTACTTC
CASSLRLGGGETQYF
>TRBJ2-7|TRBV5-1|TRBD2|-
TGCGCCAGCAGCTTCGGACTAGCGGGGGGGCAAGACGAGCAGTACTTC
CASSFGLAGGQDEQYF
>TRBJ1-4|TRBV2|-|-
TGTGCCAGCACCCCGGTGGCAGGGGTTAAGGGAAAACTGTTTTTT
CASTPVAGVKGKLFF